Here is one T cell receptor (beta chain) with its context. This clone appeared once. Its specific antigen is unknown. Base qualities are missing; no much larger clone stands one base away. The sample originates from a study of blood T cell repertoires in COVID-19 (TCRdb year 2020). Concerning the study at large: Collaborator samples came from the United States, Italy and Spain and covered acute and convalescent phases of COVID-19. Subjects who had been exposed to COVID-19, were actively infected with it, or had recovered from it provided the deeply sampled blood TCRbeta repertoires that made up the dataset. Samples were obtained from the ongoing ImmuneRACE study (first 160 participants) and from about 1,300 subjects provided by 6 global collaborators. The prospective study material was composed of cDNA or gDNA derived from T cells, B-cell-depleted T cells, or PBMCs. Sample metadata almost always included a de-identified subject ID, COVID-19 status, age in years and sex. Where available, HLA class I and class II types were obtained from metadata supplied by the sample provider rather than from assay-based typing. The repertoires were released in a freely available public database meant as a resource for research on the immune response to SARS-CoV-2.

The collaborating institutions used their own protocols to collect whole blood in K2EDTA tubes. Collaborator samples were shipped for TCRbeta analysis as frozen whole blood, isolated PBMCs, or DNA extracted from either sample type. TCRbeta CDR3 regions were amplified from genomic DNA by means of the immunoSEQ Assay, a bias-controlled multiplex PCR. Concerning the study's data processing: Nucleated cell counts per sample were estimated from amplification of reference gene primers within the assay. Sequence reads were collapsed and filtered to measure the absolute abundance of every unique TCRbeta CDR3 rearrangement. For each sample, productive Simpson clonality was calculated as the square root of Simpson's diversity index across productive rearrangements. TCRdb took over this immuneACCESS table, retaining in-frame rearrangements with V and J assigned. Such tables are incomplete; in checked studies, under half of the missing clones stem from an unresolved V gene, and the remainder is unexplained. That table supplies the V and J calls and clone size; D and trimming were determined from the DNA. This sample has over 75,000 clones in its table, and roughly 85% of those were observed once. Roughly 15% of the sample comes from the top ten.

Summary of the overall study and its limitations: The quantity of clinical and demographic metadata differed by source and by participant and was supplied without curation.

Material for sequencing was peripheral blood. The TCR comes from a human donor in a cohort sampled during active COVID-19.

CDR3 region: CASSTHRGRTTEAFF. The nucleotides read TGTGCCAGCAGCACACACAGGGGGCGGACTACTGAAGCTTTCTTT. This sequence uses TRBV7-8 and TRBJ1-1; 9 of the junction bases match TRBD1. The germline V gene encodes CDR1 SGHVS and CDR2 FQNEAQ. The CDR3 runs 15 amino acids, cysteine and phenylalanine included. Only CDR3 DNA remains: 45 bases, in frame from the first base. V ends up 5 bases short and J 5 bases short, with an unmatched junction base count of 9.